This TCR beta chain was obtained from a study of cytomegalovirus exposure and HLA in healthy donors. Concerning this clone itself: The same CDR3 is also encoded by other DNA sequences in this sample.

PCR employed 60 Vbeta and 13 Jbeta primers. The data were produced by immunoSEQ multiplex PCR, yet TCRdb's version contains in-frame clones alone and is incomplete. Here the sample spans roughly 150,000 clones, around 82% being singletons. This receptor was obtained from a woman aged 45-65 years in good health and CMV-seropositive. Input material: PBMCs.

This chain's CDR3 is CASSPDRGNSPLHF. The CDR3 region has the DNA TGTGCCAGCTCACCAGACAGGGGTAATTCACCCCTCCACTTT. The chain joins TRBV18 to TRBJ1-6; 8 positions match TRBD1. Trimming cost V 2 bases and J 6 bases; bases outside gene matches: 0. The CDR3 contains 14 residues. Germline loops: CDR1 KGHSH, CDR2 LQKENI.